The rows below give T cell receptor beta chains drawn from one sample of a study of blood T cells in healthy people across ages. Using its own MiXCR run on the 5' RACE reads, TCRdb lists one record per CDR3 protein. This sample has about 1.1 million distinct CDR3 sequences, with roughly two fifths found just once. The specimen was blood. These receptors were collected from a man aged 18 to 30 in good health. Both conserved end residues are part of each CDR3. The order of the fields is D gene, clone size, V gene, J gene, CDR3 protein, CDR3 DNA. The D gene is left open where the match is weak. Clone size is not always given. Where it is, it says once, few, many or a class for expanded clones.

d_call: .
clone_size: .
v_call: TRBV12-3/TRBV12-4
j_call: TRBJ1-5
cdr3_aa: CASSFTPNQPQHF
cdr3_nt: TGTGCCAGCAGTTTTACACCTAATCAGCCCCAGCATTTT

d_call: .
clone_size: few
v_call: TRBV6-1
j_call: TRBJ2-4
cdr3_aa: CASQNPGAKNIQYF
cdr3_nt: TGTGCCAGCCAGAACCCGGGGGCCAAAAACATTCAGTACTTC

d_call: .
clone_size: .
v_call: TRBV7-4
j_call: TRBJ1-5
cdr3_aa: CASSLYWPLLRPQHF
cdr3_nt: TGTGCCAGCAGCTTATATTGGCCGCTCCTACGGCCCCAGCATTTT

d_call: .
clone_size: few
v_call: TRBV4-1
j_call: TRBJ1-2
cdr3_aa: CASSQGGGFGYTF
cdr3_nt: TGCGCCAGCAGCCAAGGAGGGGGGTTCGGCTACACCTTC

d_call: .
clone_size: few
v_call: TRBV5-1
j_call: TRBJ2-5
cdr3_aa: CASSFGIGPQETQYF
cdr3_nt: TGCGCCAGCAGCTTTGGTATAGGGCCCCAAGAGACCCAGTACTTC

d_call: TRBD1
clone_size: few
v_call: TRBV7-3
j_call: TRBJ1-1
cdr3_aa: CASSLYDRGTEAFF
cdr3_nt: TGTGCCAGCAGCTTGTACGACAGGGGCACTGAAGCTTTCTTT

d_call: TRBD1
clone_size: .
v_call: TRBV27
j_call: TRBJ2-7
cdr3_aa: CASGRDRGTYEQYF
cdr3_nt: TGTGCCAGCGGTCGGGACAGGGGAACCTACGAGCAGTACTTC

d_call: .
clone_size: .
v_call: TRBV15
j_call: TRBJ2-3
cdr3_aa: CATSRAAGIGTDTQYF
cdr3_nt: TGTGCCACCAGCAGAGCTGCGGGGATCGGCACAGATACGCAGTATTTT

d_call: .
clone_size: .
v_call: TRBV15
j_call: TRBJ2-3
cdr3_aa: CATSKQGFSTDTQYF
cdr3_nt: TGTGCCACCAGCAAACAGGGCTTTAGCACAGATACGCAGTATTTT

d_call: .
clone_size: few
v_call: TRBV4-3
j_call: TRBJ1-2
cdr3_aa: CASSQGVRDNYGYTF
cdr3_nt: TGCGCCAGCAGCCAAGGGGTGCGGGATAACTATGGCTACACCTTC

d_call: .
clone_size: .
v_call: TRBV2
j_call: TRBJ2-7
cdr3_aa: CASRTTTDKQYF
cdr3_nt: TGTGCCAGCAGGACAACAACCGATAAGCAGTACTTC

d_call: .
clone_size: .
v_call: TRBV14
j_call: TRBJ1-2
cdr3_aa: CASSQEAGGPTNYGYTF
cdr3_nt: TGTGCCAGCAGCCAAGAAGCGGGGGGACCGACTAACTATGGCTACACCTTC

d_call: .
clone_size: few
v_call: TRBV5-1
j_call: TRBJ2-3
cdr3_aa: CASSFPAGDGTQYF
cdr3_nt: TGCGCCAGCAGCTTTCCGGCGGGTGATGGTACGCAGTATTTT

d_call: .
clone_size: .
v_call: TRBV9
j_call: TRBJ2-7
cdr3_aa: CASSPFGEATYEQYF
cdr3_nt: TGTGCCAGCAGCCCTTTTGGTGAGGCGACCTACGAGCAGTACTTC

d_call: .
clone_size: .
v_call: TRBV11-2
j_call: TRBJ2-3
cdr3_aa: CASSLGVLLQGGTDTQYF
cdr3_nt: TGTGCCAGCAGCTTAGGAGTTTTGTTACAGGGAGGTACAGATACGCAGTATTTT

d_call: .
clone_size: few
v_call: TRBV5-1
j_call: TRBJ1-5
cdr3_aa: CASSYAVDQPQHF
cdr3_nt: TGCGCCAGCAGCTATGCAGTAGATCAGCCCCAGCATTTT

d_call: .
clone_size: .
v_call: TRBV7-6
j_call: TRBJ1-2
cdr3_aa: CASSGGEYYGYTF
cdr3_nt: TGTGCCAGCAGCGGGGGAGAGTACTATGGCTACACCTTC

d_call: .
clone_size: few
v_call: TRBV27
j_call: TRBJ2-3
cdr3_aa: CASSPQLPPSTDTQYF
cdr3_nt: TGTGCCAGCAGTCCGCAACTGCCACCTAGCACAGATACGCAGTATTTT

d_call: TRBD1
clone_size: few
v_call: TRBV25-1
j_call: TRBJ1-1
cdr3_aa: CASSGPGQGSLGTEAFF
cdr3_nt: TGTGCCAGCAGTGGCCCGGGACAGGGGTCCCTAGGTACTGAAGCTTTCTTT

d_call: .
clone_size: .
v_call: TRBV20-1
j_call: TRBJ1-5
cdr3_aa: CSAIPARDPGGSNQPQHF
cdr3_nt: TGCAGTGCTATCCCGGCCCGGGACCCTGGAGGGAGCAATCAGCCCCAGCATTTT

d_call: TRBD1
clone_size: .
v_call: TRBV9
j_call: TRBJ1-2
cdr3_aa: CASSVAGGVNTGYGYTF
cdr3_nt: TGTGCCAGCAGCGTAGCAGGGGGAGTAAACACTGGATATGGCTACACCTTC

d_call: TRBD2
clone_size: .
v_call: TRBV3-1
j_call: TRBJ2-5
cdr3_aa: CASSRSLAGVQEQYF
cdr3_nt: TGTGCCAGCAGCCGAAGTCTAGCGGGAGTTCAAGAGCAGTACTTC

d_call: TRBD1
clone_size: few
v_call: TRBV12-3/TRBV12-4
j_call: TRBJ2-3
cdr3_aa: CASGQATDTQYF
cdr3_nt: TGTGCCAGCGGACAGGCTACAGATACGCAGTATTTT

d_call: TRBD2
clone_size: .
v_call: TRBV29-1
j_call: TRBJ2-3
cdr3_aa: CSVDFRTSGGPDTQYF
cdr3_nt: TGCAGCGTTGACTTCCGGACTAGCGGGGGGCCAGATACGCAGTATTTT

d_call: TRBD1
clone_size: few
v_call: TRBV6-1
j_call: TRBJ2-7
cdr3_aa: CASGRQGGGEQYF
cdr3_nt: TGTGCCAGCGGAAGACAGGGTGGCGGCGAGCAGTACTTC

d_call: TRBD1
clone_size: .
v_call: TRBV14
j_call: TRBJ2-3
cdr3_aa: CASRTGIVTDTQYF
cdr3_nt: TGTGCCAGCAGGACAGGGATCGTCACAGATACGCAGTATTTT

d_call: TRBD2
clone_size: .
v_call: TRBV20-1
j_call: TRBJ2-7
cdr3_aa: CSVGLAGTYEQYF
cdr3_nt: TGCAGTGTCGGACTAGCGGGGACCTACGAGCAGTACTTC

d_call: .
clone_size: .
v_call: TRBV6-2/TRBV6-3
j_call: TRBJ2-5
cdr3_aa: CASTSGGVLETQYF
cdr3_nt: TGTGCCAGCACCTCCGGCGGGGTTCTAGAGACCCAGTACTTC

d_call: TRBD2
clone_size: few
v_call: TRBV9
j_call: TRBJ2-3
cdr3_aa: CASSVAGGHSDTQYF
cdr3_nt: TGTGCCAGCAGCGTAGCGGGGGGGCATTCAGATACGCAGTATTTT

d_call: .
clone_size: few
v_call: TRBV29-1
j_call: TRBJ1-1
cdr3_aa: CSVVEGPRMNTEAFF
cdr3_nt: TGCAGCGTTGTCGAGGGACCCCGCATGAACACTGAAGCTTTCTTT

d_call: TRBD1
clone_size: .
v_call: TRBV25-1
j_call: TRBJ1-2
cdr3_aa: CASSGDSLGYTF
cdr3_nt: TGTGCCAGCAGTGGGGACAGTTTGGGCTACACCTTC

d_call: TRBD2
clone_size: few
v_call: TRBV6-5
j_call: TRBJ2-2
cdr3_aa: CASRTSGGADTGELFF
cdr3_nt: TGTGCCAGCAGGACTAGCGGGGGGGCAGATACCGGGGAGCTGTTTTTT

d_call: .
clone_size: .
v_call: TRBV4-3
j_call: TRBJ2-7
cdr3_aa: CASSQDPASSYNEQYF
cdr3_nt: TGCGCCAGCAGCCAAGATCCCGCTAGTTCGTACAATGAGCAGTACTTC

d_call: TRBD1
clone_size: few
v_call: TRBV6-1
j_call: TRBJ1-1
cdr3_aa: CASSAPTGRLNTEAFF
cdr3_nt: TGTGCCAGCAGTGCTCCGACAGGGCGGTTGAACACTGAAGCTTTCTTT

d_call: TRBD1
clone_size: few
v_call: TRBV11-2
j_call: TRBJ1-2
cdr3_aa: CASSLQTGVYGYTF
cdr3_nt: TGTGCCAGCAGCTTACAGACAGGGGTCTATGGCTACACCTTC

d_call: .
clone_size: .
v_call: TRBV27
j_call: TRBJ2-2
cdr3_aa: CASSSRTAGELFF
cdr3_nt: TGTGCCAGCAGTAGTAGGACAGCCGGGGAGCTGTTTTTT

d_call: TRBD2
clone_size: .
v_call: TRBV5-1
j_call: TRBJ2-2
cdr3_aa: CASSPTGGRTGELFF
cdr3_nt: TGCGCCAGCAGCCCGACTGGCGGGAGGACCGGGGAGCTGTTTTTT

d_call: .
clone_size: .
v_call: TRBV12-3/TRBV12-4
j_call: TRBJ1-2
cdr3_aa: CASSLSGLTGYTF
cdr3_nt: TGTGCCAGCAGTTTATCGGGGCTCACGGGCTACACCTTC

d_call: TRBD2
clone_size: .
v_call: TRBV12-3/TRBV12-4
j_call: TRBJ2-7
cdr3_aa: CASNSGTRGDNEQYF
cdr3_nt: TGTGCCAGCAATTCCGGGACTAGGGGAGACAATGAGCAGTACTTC

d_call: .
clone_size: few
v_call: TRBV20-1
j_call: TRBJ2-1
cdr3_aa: CSAAGGYNEQFF
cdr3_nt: TGCAGTGCTGCCGGGGGATACAATGAGCAGTTCTTC

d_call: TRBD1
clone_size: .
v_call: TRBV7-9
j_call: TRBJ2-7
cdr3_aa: CASSPEGTVRYEQYF
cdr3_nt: TGTGCCAGCAGCCCAGAGGGGACAGTCCGCTACGAGCAGTACTTC

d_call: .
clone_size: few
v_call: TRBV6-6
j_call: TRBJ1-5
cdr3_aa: CASTTGGASNQPQHF
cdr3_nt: TGTGCCAGCACTACGGGGGGGGCTAGCAATCAGCCCCAGCATTTT

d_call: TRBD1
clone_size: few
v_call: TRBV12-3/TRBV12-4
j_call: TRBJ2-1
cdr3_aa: CASSQADRAVNEQFF
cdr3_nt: TGTGCCAGCAGTCAAGCGGACAGGGCAGTCAATGAGCAGTTCTTC

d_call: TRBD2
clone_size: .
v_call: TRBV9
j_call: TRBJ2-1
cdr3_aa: CASSPTSGGFNEQFF
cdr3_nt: TGTGCCAGCAGCCCGACTAGCGGGGGGTTCAATGAGCAGTTCTTC

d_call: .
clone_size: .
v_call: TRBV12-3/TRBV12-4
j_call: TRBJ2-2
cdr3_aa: CASSLDPANTGELFF
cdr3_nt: TGTGCCAGCAGTTTAGACCCCGCGAACACCGGGGAGCTGTTTTTT

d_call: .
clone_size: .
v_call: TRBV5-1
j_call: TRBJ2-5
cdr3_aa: CASSLATAQETQYF
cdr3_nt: TGCGCCAGCAGCTTGGCAACAGCCCAAGAGACCCAGTACTTC

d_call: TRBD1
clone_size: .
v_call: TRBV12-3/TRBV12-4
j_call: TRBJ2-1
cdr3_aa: CASRGPQGARNEQFF
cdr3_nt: TGTGCCAGCAGGGGACCGCAGGGGGCGCGGAATGAGCAGTTCTTC

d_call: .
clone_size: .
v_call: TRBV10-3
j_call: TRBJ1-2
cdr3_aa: CAIRLQGWGYTF
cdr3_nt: TGTGCCATCAGACTACAGGGATGGGGCTACACCTTC

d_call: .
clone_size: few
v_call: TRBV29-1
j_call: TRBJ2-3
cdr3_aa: CSVDQGRGTDTQYF
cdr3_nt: TGCAGCGTTGATCAGGGAAGGGGCACAGATACGCAGTATTTT

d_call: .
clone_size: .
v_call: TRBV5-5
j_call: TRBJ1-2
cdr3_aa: CASSLSTTGYTF
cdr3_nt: TGTGCCAGCAGCTTGAGTACGACCGGCTACACCTTC

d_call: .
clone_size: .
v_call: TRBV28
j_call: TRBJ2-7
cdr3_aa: CASRRDGEAYEQYF
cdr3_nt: TGTGCCAGCAGACGGGACGGTGAAGCCTACGAGCAGTACTTC

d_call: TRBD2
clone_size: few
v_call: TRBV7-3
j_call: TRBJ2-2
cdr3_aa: CASSSGTSSGELFF
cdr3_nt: TGTGCCAGCAGCTCGGGGACTAGTAGTGGGGAGCTGTTTTTT

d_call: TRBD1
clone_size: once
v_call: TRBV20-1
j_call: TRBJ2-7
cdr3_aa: CSGLRTGARYEQYF
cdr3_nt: TGCAGTGGTTTGAGGACAGGGGCCCGATACGAGCAGTACTTC

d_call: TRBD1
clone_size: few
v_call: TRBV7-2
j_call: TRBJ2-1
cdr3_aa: CASSLDEGARNEQFF
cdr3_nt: TGTGCCAGCAGCTTAGATGAGGGGGCCCGCAATGAGCAGTTCTTC